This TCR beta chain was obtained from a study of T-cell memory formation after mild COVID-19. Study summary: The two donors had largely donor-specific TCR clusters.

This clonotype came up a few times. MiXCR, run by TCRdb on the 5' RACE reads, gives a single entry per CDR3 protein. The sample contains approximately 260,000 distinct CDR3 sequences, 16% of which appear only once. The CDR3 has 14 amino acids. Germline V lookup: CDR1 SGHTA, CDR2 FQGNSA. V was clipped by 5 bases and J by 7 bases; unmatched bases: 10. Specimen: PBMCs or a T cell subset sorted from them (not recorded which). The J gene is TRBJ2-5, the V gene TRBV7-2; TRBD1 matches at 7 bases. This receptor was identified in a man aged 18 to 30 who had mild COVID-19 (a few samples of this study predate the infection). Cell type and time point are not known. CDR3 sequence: CASSLIGQDGTQYF. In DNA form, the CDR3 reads TGTGCCAGCAGCCTCATCGGACAGGATGGGACCCAGTACTTC. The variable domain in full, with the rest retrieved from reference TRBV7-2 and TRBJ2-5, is GAGVSQSPSNKVTEKGKDVELRCDPISGHTALYWYRQSLGQGLEFLIYFQGNSAPDKSGLPSDRFSAERTGGSVSTLTIQRTQQEDSAVYLCASSLIGQDGTQYFGPGTRLLVL.